Below, 9 T cell receptor beta chains from the same sample are listed, as sequenced in a study of blood T cell repertoires in COVID-19. Some clones are missing from TCRdb's copy, which holds only in-frame ones; the method was immunoSEQ multiplex PCR. Here the sample spans about 74,000 clones, around 88% being singletons. The sequenced sample consisted of peripheral blood. The receptor set was obtained from a woman at least 80 years old with active or convalescent COVID-19.

V is TRBV3-1 (or the pseudogene TRBV3-2) and J is TRBJ1-5, with D maybe TRBD1 (5 bases). Germline values: CDR1 LGHDT, CDR2 YNNKEL (reference sequence). Trimming left V 3 bases short and J 0 bases short, with 9 bases between. The CDR3 totals 15 residues. CDR3 region: CASSQKGLSNQPQHF. CDR3 nucleotide sequence: TGTGCCAGCAGCCAGAAGGGACTTAGCAATCAGCCCCAGCATTTT.

V gene TRBV5-6 combines with J gene TRBJ2-5; D is ambiguous. CDR1 SGHDT and CDR2 YYEEEE come from the germline V gene. This CDR3 contains 15 residues. V lost 6 bases and J lost 1, with 16 bases in between. In nucleotides, the CDR3 is TGTGCCAGCACCGTCGTTGGGCAGCTCCAAGAGACCCAGTACTTC. It yields the protein CASTVVGQLQETQYF.

The genes are TRBV5-1 and TRBJ2-3; 8 positions match TRBD2. J was trimmed by 1 base and V by 2 bases; bases with no gene match: 3. Germline V gives CDR1 SGHRS, CDR2 YFSETQ. The CDR3 has 15 amino acids. The CDR3 DNA is TGCGCCAGCAGCTTCCGAGCGGGAGGCACAGATACGCAGTATTTT. Protein: CASSFRAGGTDTQYF. Filled out from reference TRBV5-1 and TRBJ2-3, the complete variable domain reads KAGVTQTPRYLIKTRGQQVTLSCSPISGHRSVSWYQQTPGQGLQFLFEYFSETQRNKGNFPGRFSGRQFSNSRSEMNVSTLELGDSALYLCASSFRAGGTDTQYFGPGTRLTVL.

The rearrangement joins TRBV29-1 to TRBJ2-1, with TRBD2 matching 9 bases. The CDR3 runs 15 residues. Losses at the gene ends were 3 bases for V and 4 bases for J; bases not matched to a gene: 7. The germline V gene encodes CDR1 SQVTM and CDR2 ANQGSEA. In DNA, the CDR3 is TGCAGCGTTGACAAGTCTAGCGGGGTTTACAATGAGCAGTTCTTC. It codes for CSVDKSSGVYNEQFF.

This chain links TRBV11-3 with TRBJ2-6, with D tentatively TRBD1 (8 bases). Germline-derived CDR1 and CDR2 are SGHNT and YENEEA. CDR3 length: 15 residues. This CDR3 reads CVSGQGAQGANVLTF. The CDR3 region has the DNA TGTGTTAGCGGGCAGGGGGCGCAAGGGGCCAACGTCCTGACTTTC.

This chain links TRBV7-2 with TRBJ2-7, with D maybe TRBD1 (5 bases). CDR3 length equals 14 residues. Germline CDR1 is SGHTA and CDR2 is FQGNSA. Deletions cut 5 bases from V and 3 bases from J, with 14 bases between. Here the CDR3 reads CASSLDRALYEQYF. In nucleotides, the CDR3 is TGTGCCAGCAGCCTAGACAGAGCACTCTACGAGCAGTACTTC. The full variable domain, with the rest looked up from reference TRBV7-2 and TRBJ2-7, is GAGVSQSPSNKVTEKGKDVELRCDPISGHTALYWYRQSLGQGLEFLIYFQGNSAPDKSGLPSDRFSAERTGGSVSTLTIQRTQQEDSAVYLCASSLDRALYEQYFGPGTRLTVT.

Turning to this clone: The same CDR3 is also encoded by other DNA sequences in this sample. The V and J genes are TRBV18 and TRBJ1-5; possible D gene TRBD1, 5 bases. V was pared by 3 bases and J by 5 bases, with 8 bases between. Germline values: CDR1 KGHSH, CDR2 LQKENI. CDR3 length: 13 amino acids. The CDR3 DNA reads TGTGCCAGCTCACCGGGCAGGGATCAGCCCCAGCATTTT. It codes for CASSPGRDQPQHF.

The V gene is TRBV2, the J gene TRBJ1-2; D ambiguous. V was clipped by 6 bases and J by 3 bases, with 11 bases between them. This CDR3 has 13 amino acids. Germline loops: CDR1 SNHLY, CDR2 FYNNEI. DNA of the CDR3: TGTGCCAGCAGCGGCGGAGTGTACTATGGCTACACCTTC. Its translation is CASSGGVYYGYTF. Based on the CDR3 plus reference TRBV2 and TRBJ1-2, the full variable domain is EPEVTQTPSHQVTQMGQEVILRCVPISNHLYFYWYRQILGQKVEFLVSFYNNEISEKSEIFDDQFSVERPDGSNFTLKIRSTKLEDSAMYFCASSGGVYYGYTFGSGTRLTVV.

The V gene is TRBV11-3, the J gene TRBJ1-6; no definite D call. Germline assignment: CDR1 SGHNT and CDR2 YENEEA. This CDR3 has 12 residues. V was pared by 3 bases and J by 7 bases, with 4 bases between. Written as DNA, the CDR3 is TGTGCCAGCAGCTTGGCAAATTCACCCCTCCACTTT. Protein: CASSLANSPLHF.